The 10 T cell receptor beta chains listed next were all sequenced from one sample in a study of blood T cell repertoires in COVID-19. Clones were sequenced by immunoSEQ multiplex PCR, and TCRdb holds only the in-frame ones, with some missing. The data show under 350,000 clones, approximately 83% seen once. Material for sequencing was PBMCs or T cells enriched from blood (not recorded which). The receptors were gathered from a woman between 35 and 50 years old with acute COVID-19.

The chain has TRBV7-2 and TRBJ2-7, with TRBD1 as a possible D gene (6 bases). The CDR3 totals 15 residues. V was clipped by 2 bases and J by 2 bases, with 13 bases between them. CDR1 and CDR2 (germline): SGHTA, FQGNSA. The CDR3 sequence is CASSLTGTLAYEQYF. CDR3 DNA sequence: TGTGCCAGCAGCTTAACAGGGACACTTGCCTACGAGCAGTACTTC.

The chain carries TRBV6-2 or TRBV6-3 and TRBJ2-7, with D tentatively TRBD2 (5 bases). V was pared by 0 bases and J by 3 bases, with 15 bases between. Germline V gives CDR1 MNHEY, CDR2 SVGEGT. The CDR3 has 16 residues. CDR3: CASSYSGSGYGYEQYF. CDR3 DNA sequence: TGTGCCAGCAGTTACTCGGGGTCGGGGTATGGCTACGAGCAGTACTTC.

This clone was seen just once. V usage is TRBV29-1 and J usage is TRBJ2-1; 9 nucleotides align to TRBD1. The CDR3 covers 15 residues. CDR1 and CDR2 (germline): SQVTM, ANQGSEA. Trimming at V came to 7 bases and at J to 9 bases, leaving 16 bases not matched to a gene. CDR3 in amino acids: CSAHRGLALAGEQFF. In DNA form, the CDR3 reads TGCAGCGCCCACAGGGGGCTCGCACTAGCTGGTGAGCAGTTCTTC.

V is TRBV19 and J is TRBJ1-1; 9 bases align to TRBD1. J was trimmed by 3 bases and V by 4 bases; bases with no gene match: 6. Germline V gives CDR1 LNHDA, CDR2 SQIVND (reference sequence). This CDR3 comprises 15 residues. As DNA, the CDR3 is TGTGCCAGTAGTACATCACAGGGGGCGGACACTGAAGCTTTCTTT. It yields the protein CASSTSQGADTEAFF.

The chain recombines TRBV6-5 with TRBJ1-6; possibly TRBD1 for D (5 bases). The germline V gene encodes CDR1 MNHEY and CDR2 SVGAGI. The CDR3 is 14 residues long. The V end lost 7 bases, the J end lost 2 bases, and 9 bases lay between the germline ends. The CDR3, as DNA: TGTGCCAGCACCCAGGGTCCCTATAATTCACCCCTCCACTTT. Protein product: CASTQGPYNSPLHF.

The rearrangement links TRBV6-2 or TRBV6-3 to TRBJ1-5; 10 bases line up with TRBD1. With V trimmed by 2 bases and J by 6 bases, 13 bases remained unmatched. Germline V gene data show CDR1 as MNHEY and CDR2 as SVGEGT. This CDR3 contains 18 residues. The CDR3 DNA is TGTGCCAGCAGTTACGTGGGGGACAGGGGAGGATTTGTTCAGCCCCAGCATTTT. This encodes CASSYVGDRGGFVQPQHF.

The chain recombines TRBV4-3 with TRBJ1-3; D ambiguous. V was shortened by 1 base and J by 2 bases, with 12 bases between the two germline ends. The germline V gene encodes CDR1 LGHNA and CDR2 YSLEER. The CDR3 length is 16 residues. This chain's CDR3 is CASSQARSGTGNTIYF. In DNA form, the CDR3 reads TGCGCCAGCAGCCAAGCTAGATCGGGGACTGGAAACACCATATATTTT.

To note about this clone: Other DNA sequences of this sample code for an identical CDR3. The chain uses TRBV9 and TRBJ1-3; the match to TRBD1 covers 7 bases. Germline V lookup: CDR1 SGDLS, CDR2 YYNGEE. The CDR3 has 14 residues. J was trimmed by 7 bases and V by 3 bases; bases with no gene match: 7. CDR3 nucleotides: TGTGCCAGCAGCGCGACAGGGTCCGGCAACACCATATATTTT. Translating gives CASSATGSGNTIYF.

This chain uses TRBV7-8 with TRBJ1-2, with TRBD1 identical over 8 bases. Per germline, CDR1 SGHVS and CDR2 FQNEAQ. The CDR3 sequence is 15 residues long. V lost 3 bases and J lost 3; bases outside the gene matches: 6. The CDR3 DNA reads as TGTGCCAGCAGCTTCCGGACAGGGAGGGACTATGGCTACACCTTC. Translated, it gives CASSFRTGRDYGYTF.

The chain links TRBV6-5 to TRBJ1-3, with 7 bases fitting TRBD1. Germline CDR1 reads MNHEY; CDR2 reads SVGAGI. J was trimmed by 3 bases and V by 0 bases; bases with no gene match: 2. CDR3 length: 15 amino acids. The CDR3 sequence: CASSYSRTGGNTIYF. CDR3 in DNA: TGTGCCAGCAGTTACTCCCGGACAGGTGGAAACACCATATATTTT.